What follows is one TCR beta chain and its context. Original processing methods: Amplification with reference gene primers provided the estimates of nucleated cell counts. Assay used: immunoSEQ multiplex PCR; TCRdb lists only in-frame clones, some missing. The V and J calls and the clone size are those of that table, but D and trimming were determined from the DNA. The data contain some 42,000 clones, 90% of them singletons. This CDR3 has 10 residues. Germline CDR1 LNHDA, CDR2 SQIVND (reference sequence). The V and J ends lost 8 bases and 5 bases respectively, with 6 bases between them. This sample is part of a study of blood T cell repertoires in COVID-19. Study context: Collection of acute and convalescent COVID-19 samples took place in the United States, Italy and Spain. PBMCs, B-cell-depleted T cells, or T cells provided the cDNA or gDNA that made up the material.

The TCR sequence derives from a man aged 50-60 years with active COVID-19. This chain connects TRBV19 to TRBJ2-5; D is unclear. Sample: peripheral blood. CDR3 sequence: CASGRETQYF. The CDR3 bases are TGTGCCAGTGGTCGGGAGACCCAGTACTTC.